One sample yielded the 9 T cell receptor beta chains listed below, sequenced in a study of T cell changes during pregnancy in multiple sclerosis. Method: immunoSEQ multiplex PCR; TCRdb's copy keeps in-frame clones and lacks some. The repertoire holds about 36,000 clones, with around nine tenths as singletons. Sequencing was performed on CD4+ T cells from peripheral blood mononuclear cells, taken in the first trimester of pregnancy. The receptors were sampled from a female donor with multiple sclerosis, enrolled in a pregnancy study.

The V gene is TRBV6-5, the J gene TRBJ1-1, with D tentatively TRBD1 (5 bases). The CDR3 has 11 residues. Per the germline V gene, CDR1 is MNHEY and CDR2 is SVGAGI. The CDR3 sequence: CASAGRGDAFF. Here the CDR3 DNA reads TGTGCGAGTGCAGGGCGCGGGGACGCTTTCTTT.

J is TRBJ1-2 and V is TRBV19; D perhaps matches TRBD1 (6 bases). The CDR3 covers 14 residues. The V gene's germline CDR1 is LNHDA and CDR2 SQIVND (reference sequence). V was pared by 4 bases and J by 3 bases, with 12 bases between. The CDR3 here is CASSTVGQYYGYTF. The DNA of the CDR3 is TGTGCCAGTAGTACCGTCGGACAGTACTATGGCTACACCTTC.

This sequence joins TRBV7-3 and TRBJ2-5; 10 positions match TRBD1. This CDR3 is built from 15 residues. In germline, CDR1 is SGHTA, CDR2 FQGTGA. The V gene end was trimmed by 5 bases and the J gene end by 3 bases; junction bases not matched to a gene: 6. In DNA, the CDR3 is TGTGCCAGCAGCCCCGACAGGGGGCTTGAAGAGACCCAGTACTTC. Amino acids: CASSPDRGLEETQYF. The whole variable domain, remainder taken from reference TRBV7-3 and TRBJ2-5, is GAGVSQTPSNKVTEKGKYVELRCDPISGHTALYWYRQSLGQGPEFLIYFQGTGAADDSGLPNDRFFAVRPEGSVSTLKIQRTERGDSAVYLCASSPDRGLEETQYFGPGTRLLVL.

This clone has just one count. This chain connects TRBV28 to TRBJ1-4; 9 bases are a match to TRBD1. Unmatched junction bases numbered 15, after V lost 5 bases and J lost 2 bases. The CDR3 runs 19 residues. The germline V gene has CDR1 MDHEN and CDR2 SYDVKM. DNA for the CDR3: TGTGCCAGCAGTACCTTGCGGGACAGGGAGGTCTCGACTAATGAAAAACTGTTTTTT. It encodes CASSTLRDREVSTNEKLFF.

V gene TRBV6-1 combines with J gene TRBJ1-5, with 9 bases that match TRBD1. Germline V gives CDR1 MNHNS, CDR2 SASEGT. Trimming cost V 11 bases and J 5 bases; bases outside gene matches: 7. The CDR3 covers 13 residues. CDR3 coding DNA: TGTGCCTTCGGGACAGGGACGGATCAGCCCCAGCATTTT. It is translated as CAFGTGTDQPQHF.

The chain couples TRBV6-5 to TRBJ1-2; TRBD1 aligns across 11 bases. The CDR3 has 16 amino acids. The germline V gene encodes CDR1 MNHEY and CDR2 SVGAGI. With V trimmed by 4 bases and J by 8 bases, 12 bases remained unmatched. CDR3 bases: TGTGCCAGCAGTTCCGGACAGGGGGCTTACGGTGGCGGCTACACCTTC. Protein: CASSSGQGAYGGGYTF.

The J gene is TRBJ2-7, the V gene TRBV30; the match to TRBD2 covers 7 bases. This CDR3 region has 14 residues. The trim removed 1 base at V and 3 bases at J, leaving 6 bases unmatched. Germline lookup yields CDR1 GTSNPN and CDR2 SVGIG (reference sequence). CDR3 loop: CAWSDGGTLYEQYF. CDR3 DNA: TGTGCCTGGAGTGACGGGGGGACCCTCTACGAGCAGTACTTC.

CDR3 sequence (DNA): TGTGCCAGCAAGCGGGATCCGGGCTACAATGAGCAGTTCTTC. It codes for CASKRDPGYNEQFF. This chain connects TRBV11-3 to TRBJ2-1; 7 nucleotides match TRBD2. After removal of 7 bases from V and 3 bases from J, the junction contained 6 bases not matched to a gene. Germline V CDR1 and CDR2: SGHNT, YENEEA. The CDR3 runs to 14 residues.

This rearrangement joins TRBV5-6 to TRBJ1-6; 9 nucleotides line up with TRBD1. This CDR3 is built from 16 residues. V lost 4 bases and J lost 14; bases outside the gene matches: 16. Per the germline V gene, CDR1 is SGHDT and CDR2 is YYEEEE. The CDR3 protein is CASSRLLQGAFESLHF. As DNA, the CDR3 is TGTGCCAGCAGCCGCCTATTACAGGGGGCCTTTGAGTCCCTCCACTTT.